One and the same sample provided the 14 T cell receptor beta chains below, sequenced in a study of T cells in Graves' hyperthyroidism and ophthalmopathy. Amplification of TCR beta CDR3 regions was performed using RNA transcripts as template. Initially, a first-round RT-PCR of the TCR CDR3 employed the HTBI primer set. TCRdb reprocessed the multiplex PCR reads with MiXCR, giving one entry per CDR3 protein. The table includes 300,000 to 400,000 distinct CDR3 sequences, less than 20% detected once. The sequenced material came from blood. These TCRs come from a man between 18 and 35 years old with Graves' ophthalmopathy.

This clonotype was picked up a small number of times. The CDR3 sequence: CAGTPSQPQHF. In DNA, the CDR3 is TGTGCGGGGACTCCCTCTCAGCCCCAGCATTTT. This chain connects TRBV28 to TRBJ1-5, with a tentative D call TRBD1 (5 bases). The CDR3 extends over 11 amino acids. Germline V gene sequence: CDR1 MDHEN, CDR2 SYDVKM.

The V and J genes are TRBV20-1 and TRBJ2-3; 9 bases agree with TRBD2. V gave up 2 bases and J gave up 5 bases; unmatched junction bases: 5. CDR1 and CDR2 from the germline V gene are DFQATT and SNEGSKA (reference sequence). This CDR3 is 14 amino acids long. The CDR3 sequence is CSARPASGEDTQYF. CDR3 coding DNA: TGCAGTGCTAGACCCGCTAGCGGGGAAGATACGCAGTATTTT.

The J gene is TRBJ2-2, the V gene TRBV6-4, with D possibly being TRBD1 (5 bases). The CDR3 extends over 13 amino acids. Trimming pared 8 bases from V and 3 bases from J, leaving 10 bases between. Germline loops: CDR1 MRHNA, CDR2 SNTAGT. In DNA form, the CDR3 reads TGTGCCAGCTCCGACAGTTACACCGGGGAGCTGTTTTTT. It codes for CASSDSYTGELFF.

Ten or more counts support this clonotype. This chain uses TRBV2 with TRBJ2-3; 9 bases fit TRBD2. The CDR3 has 15 amino acids. V trimming: 6 bases; J trimming: 5 bases; junction bases outside the gene matches: 9. Germline V gene sequence: CDR1 SNHLY, CDR2 FYNNEI. CDR3 nucleotides: TGTGCCAGCAGACTCGGACTAGCGAGGGGAGATACGCAGTATTTT. Translating gives CASRLGLARGDTQYF. Drawing the rest from reference TRBV2 and TRBJ2-3, the complete variable domain is EPEVTQTPSHQVTQMGQEVILRCVPISNHLYFYWYRQILGQKVEFLVSFYNNEISEKSEIFDDQFSVERPDGSNFTLKIRSTKLEDSAMYFCASRLGLARGDTQYFGPGTRLTVL.

The chain couples TRBV6-4 to TRBJ1-6; D call uncertain. The CDR3 has 14 amino acids. Germline CDR1 MRHNA, CDR2 SNTAGT. Trimming removed 4 bases at V and 7 bases at J, with 11 bases between. CDR3 loop: CASSASRENSPLHF. The CDR3 coding sequence is TGTGCCAGCAGTGCTTCACGGGAGAATTCACCCCTCCACTTT.

This clonotype was counted many times. The chain is built from TRBV11-1 and TRBJ1-3; weak D call: TRBD1 (6 bases). Germline assignment: CDR1 SGHAT and CDR2 FQDESV (reference sequence). This CDR3 has 15 residues. Trimming took off 5 bases at V and 0 bases at J, with 11 bases between the two ends. CDR3 sequence reads: CASSSGQTSGNTIYF. The CDR3 DNA follows: TGTGCCAGCAGCAGTGGACAGACCTCTGGAAACACCATATATTTT.

This clonotype occurred many times. The gene calls are TRBV27 and TRBJ1-5, with D hard to call. The CDR3 contains 18 residues. The V gene's germline CDR1 is MNHEY and CDR2 SMNVEV (reference sequence). V lost 5 bases and J 1 base, leaving 21 bases between the germline ends. Written as DNA, the CDR3 is TGTGCCAGCAGTCCCGACCGGGCCCTGGGTCCGAGCAATCAGCCCCAGCATTTT. This translates into CASSPDRALGPSNQPQHF.

In this sample, this clonotype turned up a few times. The chain couples TRBV19 to TRBJ2-6; no clear D gene. Trimming left V 1 base short and J 4 bases short, with 8 bases between. This CDR3 is 15 amino acids long. Germline CDR1 LNHDA, CDR2 SQIVND (reference sequence). CDR3 loop: CASSIAGGGANVLTF. For the CDR3, the DNA is TGTGCCAGTAGTATAGCAGGTGGAGGGGCCAACGTCCTGACTTTC.

This clonotype was seen a handful of times. At one end, the junction sequence differs from germline, possibly due to a read error. This chain links TRBV4-1 with TRBJ1-6; tentative D call: TRBD1 (6 bases). Germline CDR1 reads MGHRA; CDR2 reads YSYEKL. There are 13 residues in the CDR3. CDR3 in DNA: TGCGCCAGCAGCGAAGAGGGGGTTACACCCCTCCACTTT. It is translated as CASSEEGVTPLHF.

Many counts were recorded for this clonotype. The chain couples TRBV5-1 to TRBJ1-1; D gene unclear. Germline CDR1 SGHRS, CDR2 YFSETQ. V was shortened by 1 base and J by 3 bases, with 16 bases between the two germline ends. This CDR3 comprises 16 residues. The CDR3 reads CASSLIPSTGDTEAFF. In nucleotides, the CDR3 is TGCGCCAGCAGCTTGATCCCATCCACTGGGGACACTGAAGCTTTCTTT.

Ten or more counts support this clonotype. The V and J genes are TRBV18 and TRBJ1-1, with no clear D. Trimming removed 2 bases from V and 2 bases from J, with 15 bases in between. CDR1 and CDR2 from the germline V gene are KGHSH and LQKENI. The CDR3 has 16 residues. CDR3 sequence: CASSPNDLVGNTEAFF. As DNA, the CDR3 is TGTGCCAGCTCACCAAATGACCTCGTAGGAAACACTGAAGCTTTCTTT.

The chain uses TRBV7-9 and TRBJ2-1; 11 bases are shared with TRBD2. CDR1 is SEHNR, CDR2 FQNEAQ, per germline (reference sequence). The CDR3 runs 16 residues. V was clipped by 6 bases and J by 7 bases; unmatched bases: 11. CDR3 residues: CASSRDSSGGQNEQFF. The CDR3, as DNA: TGTGCCAGCAGTCGGGACTCTAGCGGGGGGCAAAATGAGCAGTTCTTC.

The sample holds a few counts of this clonotype. V usage is TRBV28 and J usage is TRBJ1-2; no definite D call. V shed 7 bases and J shed 4 bases, with 13 bases lying between them. CDR1 MDHEN and CDR2 SYDVKM come from the germline V gene. CDR3 size: 13 residues. The DNA for the CDR3 is TGTGCCAGCACCCCCCGGAGGGCCTATGGCTACACCTTC. Translated: CASTPRRAYGYTF.

J is TRBJ1-1 and V is TRBV28, with TRBD1 matching over 7 bases. The V gene end was trimmed by 7 bases and the J gene end by 4 bases; junction bases not matched to a gene: 9. This CDR3 spans 14 amino acids. CDR1 MDHEN and CDR2 SYDVKM come from the germline V gene. The CDR3 DNA is TGTGCCAGCATTTCGACAGGGCGGAGCACTGAAGCTTTCTTT. It specifies CASISTGRSTEAFF.